The 14 T cell receptor beta chains presented below share a single source sample, sequenced in a study of blood T cell repertoires in COVID-19. Clones were read by immunoSEQ multiplex PCR, and TCRdb kept only the in-frame ones, dropping some. Among 87,000 or so clones listed, roughly 91% were seen once. The material sequenced was peripheral blood. The receptors stem from a man aged 18 to 29 with COVID-19, enrolled during active disease.

The chain employs TRBV29-1 and TRBJ1-2, with D possibly matching TRBD1 (6 bases). The length of the CDR3 is 13 residues. V was clipped by 6 bases and J by 1 base, with 12 bases between them. Germline V lookup: CDR1 SQVTM, CDR2 ANQGSEA. As DNA, the CDR3 is TGCAGCGTCGCCGGACAGTTTAACTATGGCTACACCTTC. The encoded protein is CSVAGQFNYGYTF.

The V and J genes are TRBV27 and TRBJ2-3; 9 nucleotides align to TRBD2. The CDR3 consists of 16 residues. Unmatched junction bases numbered 13, after V lost 6 bases and J lost 6 bases. The germline CDR1 and CDR2 sequences are MNHEY and SMNVEV (reference sequence). The CDR3 is CASRPPAGGPGDTQYF. The CDR3 DNA follows: TGTGCCAGCAGGCCCCCAGCGGGAGGACCAGGGGATACGCAGTATTTT.

The J gene is TRBJ2-1, the V gene TRBV28; TRBD2 is a possible D gene (6 bases). Germline V gene data show CDR1 as MDHEN and CDR2 as SYDVKM. The CDR3 totals 15 residues. With 1 base removed from V and 5 bases from J, the gap between germline ends came to 12 bases. CDR3: CASSLSGLPNNEQFF. The CDR3 coding sequence is TGTGCCAGCAGTTTATCGGGACTGCCTAACAATGAGCAGTTCTTC.

This clone was seen more than once but under ten times. The genes are TRBV27 and TRBJ1-6; D is perhaps TRBD1 (5 bases). Germline values: CDR1 MNHEY, CDR2 SMNVEV (reference sequence). The V gene lost 2 bases and the J gene lost 9 bases, with 14 bases spanning the gap. This CDR3 is built from 15 residues. The CDR3 loop is CASSLGQGPSSPLHF. DNA for the CDR3: TGTGCCAGCAGTTTAGGTCAGGGCCCGAGTTCACCCCTCCACTTT.

The rearrangement joins TRBV18 to TRBJ1-2; D is undetermined. V lost 1 base, J lost 0 bases, and 12 bases lay in between. CDR1 and CDR2 (germline): KGHSH, LQKENI. The CDR3 is 16 amino acids. CDR3 region: CASSPLGHLANYGYTF. The CDR3 nucleotides read TGTGCCAGCTCACCACTAGGTCATCTAGCTAACTATGGCTACACCTTC.

V and J are TRBV6-2 or TRBV6-3 and TRBJ1-5, with D unresolved. The germline V gene has CDR1 MNHEY and CDR2 SVGEGT. The CDR3 has 16 amino acids. Trimming removed 2 bases from V and 0 bases from J, with 11 bases in between. CDR3 bases: TGTGCCAGCAGTTACCCGGCCGAGGGTAGCAATCAGCCCCAGCATTTT. Its protein product is CASSYPAEGSNQPQHF.

The chain is built from TRBV6-1 and TRBJ2-7; 8 bases agree with TRBD2. This CDR3 has 15 amino acids. V lost 3 bases, J lost 4 bases, and 8 bases stayed unmatched. Germline V lookup: CDR1 MNHNS, CDR2 SASEGT. The CDR3 DNA follows: TGTGCCAGCAGTGAGGGAGCGGGAGCGGGATACGAGCAGTACTTC. Translation: CASSEGAGAGYEQYF.

The chain employs TRBV27 and TRBJ1-1, with 7 nucleotides matching TRBD1. Germline V gene data show CDR1 as MNHEY and CDR2 as SMNVEV (reference sequence). The CDR3 sequence is 12 residues long. J gave up 8 bases and V 7 bases, and 7 bases lay outside the gene matches. The CDR3 is CASKGAGTEAFF. The DNA for the CDR3 is TGTGCCAGCAAGGGGGCCGGGACAGAAGCTTTCTTT.

This chain connects TRBV6-5 to TRBJ2-1; possibly TRBD1 for D (7 bases). The CDR3 consists of 12 residues. The ends were cut back, 7 bases at V and 12 bases at J, with 16 bases in the middle. Germline V gene lookup returns CDR1 MNHEY and CDR2 SVGAGI. The CDR3 nucleotides read TGTGCCAGCACAGGGGGGCCATCGGGGCAGTTCTTC. This encodes CASTGGPSGQFF.

The chain recombines TRBV4-2 with TRBJ1-4; D gene uncertain. Germline V gene lookup returns CDR1 LGHNA and CDR2 YNFKEQ. The CDR3 has 15 residues. Trimming removed 0 bases from V and 1 base from J, with 6 bases in between. The CDR3 DNA follows: TGTGCCAGCAGCCAAGACGGGAAAACTAATGAAAAACTGTTTTTT. Translating gives CASSQDGKTNEKLFF.

The V gene is TRBV19, the J gene TRBJ2-1; 7 bases are a match to TRBD2. This CDR3 has 15 amino acids. The germline V gene has CDR1 LNHDA and CDR2 SQIVND (reference sequence). With 7 bases clipped from V and 0 bases from J, the junction kept 6 bases outside the gene matches. Here the CDR3 reads CASTPGGSSYNEQFF. Written as DNA, the CDR3 is TGTGCCAGTACTCCCGGCGGGAGCTCCTACAATGAGCAGTTCTTC.

The chain joins TRBV24-1 to TRBJ2-2; possibly TRBD2 for D (6 bases). CDR3 length: 16 residues. In germline, CDR1 is KGHDR, CDR2 SFDVKD. Trimming removed 3 bases at V and 5 bases at J, with 15 bases between. The CDR3 region is CATSDPGEKATGELFF. In DNA form, the CDR3 reads TGTGCCACCAGTGATCCGGGGGAGAAAGCTACCGGGGAGCTGTTTTTT.

The chain employs TRBV19 and TRBJ2-7; the D is unclear. Trimming left V 8 bases short and J 0 bases short, with 11 bases between. This CDR3 comprises 13 residues. CDR1 and CDR2 (germline): LNHDA, SQIVND (reference sequence). The CDR3 nucleotides read TGTGCCAGTGCCACAGCTCTCTCCTACGAGCAGTACTTC. It codes for CASATALSYEQYF.

This chain joins TRBV11-2 and TRBJ2-7; 8 nucleotides line up with TRBD1. Germline lookup yields CDR1 SGHAT and CDR2 FQNNGV. V gave up 2 bases and J gave up 2 bases; unmatched junction bases: 5. This CDR3 has 15 residues. CDR3 protein: CASSLTGGMTYEQYF. The CDR3 DNA is TGTGCCAGCAGCTTAACAGGGGGAATGACCTACGAGCAGTACTTC. Full variable domain (rest looked up from reference TRBV11-2 and TRBJ2-7): EAGVAQSPRYKIIEKRQSVAFWCNPISGHATLYWYQQILGQGPKLLIQFQNNGVVDDSQLPKDRFSAERLKGVDSTLKIQPAKLEDSAVYLCASSLTGGMTYEQYFGPGTRLTVT.